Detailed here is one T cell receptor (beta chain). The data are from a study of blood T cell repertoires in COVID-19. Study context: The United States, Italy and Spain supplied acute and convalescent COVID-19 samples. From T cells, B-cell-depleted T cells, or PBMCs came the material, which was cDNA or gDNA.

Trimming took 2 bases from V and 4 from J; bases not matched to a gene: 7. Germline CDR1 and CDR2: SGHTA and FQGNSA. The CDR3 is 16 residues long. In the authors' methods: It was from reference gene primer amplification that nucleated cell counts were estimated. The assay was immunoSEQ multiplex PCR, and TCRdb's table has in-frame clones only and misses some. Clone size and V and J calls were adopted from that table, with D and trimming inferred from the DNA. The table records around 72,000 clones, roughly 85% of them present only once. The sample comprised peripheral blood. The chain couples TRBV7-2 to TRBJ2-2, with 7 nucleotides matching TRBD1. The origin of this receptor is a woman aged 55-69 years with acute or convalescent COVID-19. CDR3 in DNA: TGTGCCAGCAGCTTAAGCGCGACAGGGTCCACCGGGGAGCTGTTTTTT. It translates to CASSLSATGSTGELFF.